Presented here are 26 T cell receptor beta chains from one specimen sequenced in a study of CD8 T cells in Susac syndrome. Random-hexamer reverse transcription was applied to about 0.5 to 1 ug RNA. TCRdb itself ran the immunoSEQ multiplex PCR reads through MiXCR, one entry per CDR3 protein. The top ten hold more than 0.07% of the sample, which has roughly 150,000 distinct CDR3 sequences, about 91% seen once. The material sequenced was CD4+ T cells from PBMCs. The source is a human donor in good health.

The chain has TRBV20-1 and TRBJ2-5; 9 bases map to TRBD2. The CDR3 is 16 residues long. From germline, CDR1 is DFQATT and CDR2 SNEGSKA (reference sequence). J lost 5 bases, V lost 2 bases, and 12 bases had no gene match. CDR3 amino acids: CSARPPSSGGWETQYF. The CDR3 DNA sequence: TGCAGTGCTAGACCCCCCTCGAGCGGGGGGTGGGAGACCCAGTACTTC.

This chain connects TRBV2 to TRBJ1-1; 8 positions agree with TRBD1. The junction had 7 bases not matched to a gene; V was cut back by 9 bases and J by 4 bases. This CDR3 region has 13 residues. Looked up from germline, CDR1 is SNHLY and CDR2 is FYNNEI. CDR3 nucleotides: TGTGCCAGTGCGACAGGGGAAGGCACTGAAGCTTTCTTT. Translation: CASATGEGTEAFF.

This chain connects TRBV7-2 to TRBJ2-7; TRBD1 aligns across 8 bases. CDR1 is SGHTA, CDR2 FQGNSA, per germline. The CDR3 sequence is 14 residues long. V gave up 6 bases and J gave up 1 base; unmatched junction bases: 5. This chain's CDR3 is CASRGRQGSYEQYF. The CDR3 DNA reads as TGTGCCAGCAGGGGGAGACAGGGGTCCTACGAGCAGTACTTC.

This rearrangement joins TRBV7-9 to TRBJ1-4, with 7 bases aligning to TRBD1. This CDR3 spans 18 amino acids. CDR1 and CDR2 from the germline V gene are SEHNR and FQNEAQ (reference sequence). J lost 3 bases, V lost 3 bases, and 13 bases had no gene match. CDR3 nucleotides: TGTGCCAGCAGCTTCAAAGGACAGGTCTGGCAAGCTAATGAAAAACTGTTTTTT. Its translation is CASSFKGQVWQANEKLFF.

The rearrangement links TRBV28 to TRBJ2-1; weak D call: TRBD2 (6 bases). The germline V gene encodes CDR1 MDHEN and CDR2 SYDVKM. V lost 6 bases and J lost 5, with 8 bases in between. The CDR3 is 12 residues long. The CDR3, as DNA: TGTGCCAGCAGGGTAGCGGACAATGAGCAGTTCTTC. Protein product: CASRVADNEQFF.

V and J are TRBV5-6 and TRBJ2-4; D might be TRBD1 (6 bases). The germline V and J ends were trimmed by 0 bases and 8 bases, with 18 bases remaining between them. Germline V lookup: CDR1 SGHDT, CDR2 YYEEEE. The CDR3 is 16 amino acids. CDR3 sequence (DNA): TGTGCCAGCAGCTTGGGCCGACAGGCCGCGAGGGACATTCAGTACTTC. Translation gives CASSLGRQAARDIQYF.

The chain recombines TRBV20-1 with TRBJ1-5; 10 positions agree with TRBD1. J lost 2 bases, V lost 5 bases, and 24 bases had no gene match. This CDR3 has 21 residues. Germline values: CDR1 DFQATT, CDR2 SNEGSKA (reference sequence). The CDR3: CSAHLSPAQGQGTIGNQPQHF. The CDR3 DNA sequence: TGCAGTGCTCACCTATCCCCGGCCCAGGGACAGGGGACGATAGGCAATCAGCCCCAGCATTTT.

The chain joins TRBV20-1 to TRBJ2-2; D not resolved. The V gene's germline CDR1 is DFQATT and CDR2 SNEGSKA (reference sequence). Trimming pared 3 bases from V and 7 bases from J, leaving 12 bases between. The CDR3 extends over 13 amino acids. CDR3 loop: CSASRGLRGELFF. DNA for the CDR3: TGCAGTGCTAGCCGTGGCCTCCGCGGGGAGCTGTTTTTT.

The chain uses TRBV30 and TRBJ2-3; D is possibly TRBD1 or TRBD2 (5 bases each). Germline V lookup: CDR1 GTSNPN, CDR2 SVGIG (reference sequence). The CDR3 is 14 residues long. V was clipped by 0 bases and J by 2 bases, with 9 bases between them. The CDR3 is CAWSVGPITDTQYF. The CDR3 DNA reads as TGTGCCTGGAGTGTGGGACCGATCACAGATACGCAGTATTTT. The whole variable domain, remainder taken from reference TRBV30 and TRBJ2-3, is SQTIHQWPATLVQPVGSPLSLECTVEGTSNPNLYWYRQAAGRGLQLLFYSVGIGQISSEVPQNLSASRPQDRQFILSSKKLLLSDSGFYLCAWSVGPITDTQYFGPGTRLTVL.

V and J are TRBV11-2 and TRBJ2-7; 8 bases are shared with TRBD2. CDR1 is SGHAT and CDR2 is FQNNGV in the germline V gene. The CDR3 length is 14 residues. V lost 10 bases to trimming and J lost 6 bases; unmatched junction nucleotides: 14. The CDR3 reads CATRPAGVTGEQYF. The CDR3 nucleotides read TGTGCCACCCGCCCAGCGGGAGTAACTGGCGAGCAGTACTTC.

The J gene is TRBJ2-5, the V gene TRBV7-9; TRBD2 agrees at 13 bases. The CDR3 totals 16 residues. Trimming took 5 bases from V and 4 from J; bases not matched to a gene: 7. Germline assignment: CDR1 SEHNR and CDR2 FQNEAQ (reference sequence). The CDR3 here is CASSTGTSGTLETQYF. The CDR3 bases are TGTGCCAGCAGCACCGGGACTAGCGGGACCCTAGAGACCCAGTACTTC. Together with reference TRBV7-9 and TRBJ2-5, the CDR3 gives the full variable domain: DTGVSQNPRHKITKRGQNVTFRCDPISEHNRLYWYRQTLGQGPEFLTYFQNEAQLEKSRLLSDRFSAERPKGSFSTLEIQRTEQGDSAMYLCASSTGTSGTLETQYFGPGTRLLVL.

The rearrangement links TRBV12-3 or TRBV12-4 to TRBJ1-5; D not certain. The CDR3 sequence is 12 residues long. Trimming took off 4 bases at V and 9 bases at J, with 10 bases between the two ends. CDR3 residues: CASSSGPGPQHF. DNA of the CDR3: TGTGCCAGCAGTTCAGGCCCTGGGCCCCAGCATTTT.

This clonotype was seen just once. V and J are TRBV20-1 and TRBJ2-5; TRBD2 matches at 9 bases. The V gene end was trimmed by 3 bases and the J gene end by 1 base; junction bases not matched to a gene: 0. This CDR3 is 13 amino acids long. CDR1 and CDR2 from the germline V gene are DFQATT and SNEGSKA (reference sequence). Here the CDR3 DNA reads TGCAGTGCTAGGCGGGGGGGCCAAGAGACCCAGTACTTC. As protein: CSARRGGQETQYF.

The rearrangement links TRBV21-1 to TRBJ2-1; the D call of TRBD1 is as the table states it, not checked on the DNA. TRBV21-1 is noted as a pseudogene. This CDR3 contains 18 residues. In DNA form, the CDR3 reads TGTGCCAGCAGCGCAAAAAATGGGGGACAGGGGATAGGCAATGAGCAGTTCTTC. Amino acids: CASSAKNGGQGIGNEQFF.

CDR3 region: CASTQESSTDTQYF. CDR3 DNA sequence: TGTGCCAGCACACAGGAGTCTAGCACAGATACGCAGTATTTT. The chain uses TRBV2 and TRBJ2-3; D might be TRBD1 (5 bases). CDR3 length: 14 residues. Trimming left V 7 bases short and J 0 bases short, with 11 bases between. CDR1 and CDR2 (germline): SNHLY, FYNNEI.

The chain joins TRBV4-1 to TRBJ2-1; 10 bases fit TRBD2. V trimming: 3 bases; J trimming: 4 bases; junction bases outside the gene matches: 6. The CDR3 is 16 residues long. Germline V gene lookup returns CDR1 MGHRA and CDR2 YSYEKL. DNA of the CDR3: TGCGCCAGCAGCCAGGCCGGGACTAGCGTGTACAATGAGCAGTTCTTC. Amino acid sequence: CASSQAGTSVYNEQFF.

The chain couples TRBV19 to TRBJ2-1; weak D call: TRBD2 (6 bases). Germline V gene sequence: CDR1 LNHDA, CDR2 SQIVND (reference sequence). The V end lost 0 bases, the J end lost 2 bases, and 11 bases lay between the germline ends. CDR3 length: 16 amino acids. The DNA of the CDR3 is TGTGCCAGTAGTATAGATAGGGCGGGGACCTACAATGAGCAGTTCTTC. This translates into CASSIDRAGTYNEQFF.

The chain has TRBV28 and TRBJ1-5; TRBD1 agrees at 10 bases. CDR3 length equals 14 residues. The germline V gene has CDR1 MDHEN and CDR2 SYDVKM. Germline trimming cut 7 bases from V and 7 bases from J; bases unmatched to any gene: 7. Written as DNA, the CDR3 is TGTGCCAGCACCCGGGACAGGGGAGAGCAGCCCCAGCATTTT. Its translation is CASTRDRGEQPQHF.

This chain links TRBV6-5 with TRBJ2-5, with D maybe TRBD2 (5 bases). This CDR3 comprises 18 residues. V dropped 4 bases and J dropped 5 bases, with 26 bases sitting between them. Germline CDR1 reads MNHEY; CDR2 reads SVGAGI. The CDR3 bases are TGTGCCAGCAGTTCTTCAGACGTCCTGGACTCCTCCCGGGAGACCCAGTACTTC. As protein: CASSSSDVLDSSRETQYF.

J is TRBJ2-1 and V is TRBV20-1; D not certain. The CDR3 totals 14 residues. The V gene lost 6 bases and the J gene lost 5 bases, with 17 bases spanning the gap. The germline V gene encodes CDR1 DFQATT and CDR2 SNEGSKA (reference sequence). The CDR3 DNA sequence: TGCAGTGCCCCCCCCCTAGGAGCCGACAATGAGCAGTTCTTC. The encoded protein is CSAPPLGADNEQFF.

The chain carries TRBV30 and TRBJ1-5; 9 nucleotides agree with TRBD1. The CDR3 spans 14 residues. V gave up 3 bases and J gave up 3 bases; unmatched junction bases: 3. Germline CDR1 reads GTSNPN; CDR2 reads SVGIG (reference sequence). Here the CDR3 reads CAWSGTGNNQPQHF. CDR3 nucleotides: TGTGCCTGGAGCGGGACAGGGAACAATCAGCCCCAGCATTTT.

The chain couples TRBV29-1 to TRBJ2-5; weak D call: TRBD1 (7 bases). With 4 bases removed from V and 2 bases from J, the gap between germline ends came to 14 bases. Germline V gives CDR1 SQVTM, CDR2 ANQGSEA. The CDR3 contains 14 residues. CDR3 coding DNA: TGCAGCGTTGTAGGGCAGGGGGGACAAGAGACCCAGTACTTC. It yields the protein CSVVGQGGQETQYF.

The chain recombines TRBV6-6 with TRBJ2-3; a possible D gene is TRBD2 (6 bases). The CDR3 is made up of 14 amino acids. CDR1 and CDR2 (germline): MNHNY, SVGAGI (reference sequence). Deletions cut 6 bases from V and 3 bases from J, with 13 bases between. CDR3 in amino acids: CASSYLGGTDTQYF. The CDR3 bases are TGTGCCAGCAGCTACCTCGGGGGAACAGATACGCAGTATTTT.

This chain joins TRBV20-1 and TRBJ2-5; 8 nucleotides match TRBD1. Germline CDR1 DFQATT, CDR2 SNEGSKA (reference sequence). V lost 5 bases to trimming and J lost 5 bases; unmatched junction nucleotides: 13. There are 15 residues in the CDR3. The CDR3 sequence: CSAVDRGSPGETQYF. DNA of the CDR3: TGCAGTGCTGTTGACAGGGGCTCTCCGGGTGAGACCCAGTACTTC.

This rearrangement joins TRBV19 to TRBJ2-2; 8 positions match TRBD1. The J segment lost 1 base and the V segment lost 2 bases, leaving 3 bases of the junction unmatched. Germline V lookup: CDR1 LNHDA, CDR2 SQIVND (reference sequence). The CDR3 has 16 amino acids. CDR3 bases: TGTGCCAGTAGTATATCAGGGGGCGGGAACACCGGGGAGCTGTTTTTT. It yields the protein CASSISGGGNTGELFF.

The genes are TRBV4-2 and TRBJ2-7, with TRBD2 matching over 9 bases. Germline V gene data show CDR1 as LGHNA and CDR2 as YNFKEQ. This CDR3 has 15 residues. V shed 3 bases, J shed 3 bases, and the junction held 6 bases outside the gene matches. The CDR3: CASSHGRTSDYEQYF. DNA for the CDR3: TGTGCCAGCAGCCACGGGAGGACTAGCGACTACGAGCAGTACTTC.